The entry below describes one T cell receptor (beta chain). Its antigen has not been determined. Within one base of it there is no much larger clone, and no base qualities were kept. Library construction relied on 5' RACE. For sequencing, a NextSeq 500 was employed. To correct for sequencing error and PCR bias, the TCR library protocol tagged individual cDNA molecules with unique molecular identifiers. TCR alpha and beta chains were both sequenced, and the abundances of alpha and beta sequences in each sample were closely correlated with each other. As for how the authors treated the data: Decombinator V4 was used to annotate TCR sequences for V gene, J gene and CDR3. TCRs were defined as expanded if a significant change between any two time points was detected under a Poisson model with p below 0.0001. TCR abundances were normalised to the total number of TCRs sequenced per sample and were expressed as counts per million. VDJdb, accessed 1 November 2021, was searched for CMV, EBV and SARS-CoV-2 annotated TCRs, with TCRs annotated for multiple antigens excluded. The raw public data were reprocessed by TCRdb itself: fastp quality trimming at Q25, MiXCR clonotype calling, in-frame beta chains only. Records with the same CDR3 protein are collapsed into one entry carrying the most frequent genes and DNA. It is TCRdb's table, rather than the study itself, that gives the V and J calls and clone size. This sample comprises 60,000 to 75,000 distinct CDR3 sequences, approximately 12% of them detected only once. The ten largest clones add up to 5% to 7.5% of the sample.

This was a case-control study nested in a cohort of healthcare workers in London, UK, who had nasopharyngeal swab PCR tests and blood samples taken every week. Healthcare workers were recruited during the week of the UK lockdown, between 23 and 31 March 2020, and followed weekly for up to roughly 15 weeks. This sample is part of a study of early T cells in non-severe SARS-CoV-2 infection listed by TCRdb under 2021. Study-wide context: TCR sequencing used bulk RNA from unsorted whole blood, so alpha and beta chains could not be paired. Beyond this particular receptor, the publication reports: VDJdb matching was skewed toward anti-spike CD8 responses, so virus-specific expansions were likely underestimated and private and CD4 specificities were missed.

The sequence was obtained from an adult who was a healthcare worker with PCR-confirmed SARS-CoV-2 infection or an uninfected control (not recorded which). The sequencing input was whole blood.

Here is the DNA: TGTGCCAGCTCACCACTGGACAGGTTAGAGACCCAGTACTTC. Translated, this is CASSPLDRLETQYF. The chain was built from TRBV18 and TRBJ2-5; 7 bases in the middle match TRBD1. Via the germline V gene, CDR1 is KGHSH and CDR2 LQKENI. Relative to germline, V is missing 1 base and J is missing 4 bases, with 3 bases of the junction outside any gene match. From its cysteine to its phenylalanine, the CDR3 spans 14 amino acids. The only DNA kept is the CDR3, 42 bases in frame from the first base. Full variable domain (CDR3 extended with the reference TRBV18 and TRBJ2-5 proteins): NAGVMQNPRHLVRRRGQEARLRCSPMKGHSHVYWYRQLPEEGLKFMVYLQKENIIDESGMPKERFSAEFPKEGPSILRIQQVVRGDSAAYFCASSPLDRLETQYFGPGTRLLVL.